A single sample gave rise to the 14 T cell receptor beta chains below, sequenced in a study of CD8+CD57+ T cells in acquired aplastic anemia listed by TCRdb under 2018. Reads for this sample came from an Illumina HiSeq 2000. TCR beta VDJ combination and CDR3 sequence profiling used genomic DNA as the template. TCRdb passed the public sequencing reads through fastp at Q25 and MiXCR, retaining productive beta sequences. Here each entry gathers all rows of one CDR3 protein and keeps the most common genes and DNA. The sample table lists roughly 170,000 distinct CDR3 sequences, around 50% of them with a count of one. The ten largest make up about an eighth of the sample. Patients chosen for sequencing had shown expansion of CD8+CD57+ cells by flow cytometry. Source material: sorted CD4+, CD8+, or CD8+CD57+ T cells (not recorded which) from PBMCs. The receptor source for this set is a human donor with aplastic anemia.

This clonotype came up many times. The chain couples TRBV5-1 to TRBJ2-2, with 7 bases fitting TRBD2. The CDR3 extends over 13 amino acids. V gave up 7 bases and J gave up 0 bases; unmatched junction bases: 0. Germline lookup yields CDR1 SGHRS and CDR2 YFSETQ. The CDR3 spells CASGGANTGELFF. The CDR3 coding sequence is TGCGCCAGCGGGGGGGCGAACACCGGGGAGCTGTTTTTT.

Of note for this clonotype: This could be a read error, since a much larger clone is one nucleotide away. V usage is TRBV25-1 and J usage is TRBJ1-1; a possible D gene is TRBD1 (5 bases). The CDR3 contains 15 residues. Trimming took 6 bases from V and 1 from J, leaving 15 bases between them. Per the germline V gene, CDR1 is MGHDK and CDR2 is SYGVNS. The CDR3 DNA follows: TGTGCCAGCAGAGGGGCCTATAGCCCGAACACTGAAGCTTTCTTT. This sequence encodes CASRGAYSPNTEAFF.

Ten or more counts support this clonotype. CDR3 in amino acids: CASCSGSGDYEQYF. The CDR3 nucleotides are TGCGCCAGCTGCTCTGGGTCAGGTGATTACGAGCAGTACTTC. The chain combines TRBV5-1 with TRBJ2-7, with no clear D. Trimming shortened V by 7 bases and J by 4 bases, and 18 bases separated the two germline ends. The germline V gene encodes CDR1 SGHRS and CDR2 YFSETQ. The CDR3 runs to 14 residues.

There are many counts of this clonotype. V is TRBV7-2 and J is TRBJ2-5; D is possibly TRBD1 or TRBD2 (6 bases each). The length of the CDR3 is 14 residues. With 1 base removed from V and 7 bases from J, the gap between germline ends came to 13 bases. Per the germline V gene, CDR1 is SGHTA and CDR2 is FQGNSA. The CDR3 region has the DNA TGTGCCAGCAGCTTAGGGAGGGGGATGGGGACCCAGTACTTC. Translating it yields CASSLGRGMGTQYF.

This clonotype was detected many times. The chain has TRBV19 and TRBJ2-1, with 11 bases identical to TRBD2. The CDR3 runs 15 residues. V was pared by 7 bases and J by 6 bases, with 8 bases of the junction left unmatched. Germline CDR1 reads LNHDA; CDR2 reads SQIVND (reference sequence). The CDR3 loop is CASTIAGGYSNEQFF. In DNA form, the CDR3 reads TGTGCCAGTACCATAGCGGGGGGGTACTCCAATGAGCAGTTCTTC.

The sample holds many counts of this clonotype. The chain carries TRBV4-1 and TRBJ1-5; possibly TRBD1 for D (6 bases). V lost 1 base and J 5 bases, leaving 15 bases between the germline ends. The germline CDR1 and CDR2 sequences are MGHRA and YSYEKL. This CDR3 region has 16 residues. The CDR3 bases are TGCGCCAGCAGCCAAGGGGGGAGGGGGACGTATCAGCCCCAGCATTTT. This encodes CASSQGGRGTYQPQHF.

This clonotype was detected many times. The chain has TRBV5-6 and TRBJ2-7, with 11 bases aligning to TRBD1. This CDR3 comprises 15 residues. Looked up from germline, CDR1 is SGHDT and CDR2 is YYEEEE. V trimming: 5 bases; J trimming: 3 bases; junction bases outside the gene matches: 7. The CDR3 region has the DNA TGTGCCAGCAGGCGGACAGGGGGCGTTTTCTACGAGCAGTACTTC. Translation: CASRRTGGVFYEQYF. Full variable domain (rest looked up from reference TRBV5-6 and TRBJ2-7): DAGVTQSPTHLIKTRGQQVTLRCSPKSGHDTVSWYQQALGQGPQFIFQYYEEEERQRGNFPDRFSGHQFPNYSSELNVNALLLGDSALYLCASRRTGGVFYEQYFGPGTRLTVT.

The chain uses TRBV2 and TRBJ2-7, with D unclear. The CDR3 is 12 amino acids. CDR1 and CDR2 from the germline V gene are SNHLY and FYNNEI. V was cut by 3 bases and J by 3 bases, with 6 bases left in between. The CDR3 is CASSEMGYEQYF. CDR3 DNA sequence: TGTGCCAGCAGTGAGATGGGCTACGAGCAGTACTTC.

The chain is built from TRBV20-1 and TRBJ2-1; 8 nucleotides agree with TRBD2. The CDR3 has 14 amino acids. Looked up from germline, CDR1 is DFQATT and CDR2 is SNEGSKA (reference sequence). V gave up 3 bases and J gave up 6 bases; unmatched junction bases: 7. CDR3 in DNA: TGCAGTGCTAGGCGGGGGACTAGGGGCAATGAGCAGTTCTTC. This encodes CSARRGTRGNEQFF.

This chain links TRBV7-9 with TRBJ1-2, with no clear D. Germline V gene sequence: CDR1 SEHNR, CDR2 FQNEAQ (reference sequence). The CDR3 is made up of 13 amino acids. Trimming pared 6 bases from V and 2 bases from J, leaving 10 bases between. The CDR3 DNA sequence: TGTGCCAGCAGTGTTGGCGGGAACTATGGCTACACCTTC. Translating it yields CASSVGGNYGYTF.

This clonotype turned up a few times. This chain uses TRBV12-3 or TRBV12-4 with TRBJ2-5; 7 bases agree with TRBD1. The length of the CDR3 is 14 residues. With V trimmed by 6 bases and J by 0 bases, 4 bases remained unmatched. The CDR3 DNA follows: TGTGCCAGCAGCGTGGGACAGCACCAAGAGACCCAGTACTTC. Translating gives CASSVGQHQETQYF.

CDR3 nucleotides: TGTGCCAGCAGTCTCTGGACAGGGGGCTCCTATAATTCACCCCTCCACTTT. This gives the protein CASSLWTGGSYNSPLHF. V and J are TRBV12-3 or TRBV12-4 and TRBJ1-6; TRBD1 aligns across 10 bases. CDR3 length: 17 amino acids. Trimming at V came to 5 bases and at J to 0 bases, leaving 4 bases not matched to a gene.

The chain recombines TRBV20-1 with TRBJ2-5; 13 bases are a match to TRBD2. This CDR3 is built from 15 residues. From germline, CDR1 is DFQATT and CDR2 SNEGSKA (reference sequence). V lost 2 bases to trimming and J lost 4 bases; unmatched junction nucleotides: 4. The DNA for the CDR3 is TGCAGTGCTAGACTGACTAGCGGGGGGAGAGAGACCCAGTACTTC. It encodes CSARLTSGGRETQYF.

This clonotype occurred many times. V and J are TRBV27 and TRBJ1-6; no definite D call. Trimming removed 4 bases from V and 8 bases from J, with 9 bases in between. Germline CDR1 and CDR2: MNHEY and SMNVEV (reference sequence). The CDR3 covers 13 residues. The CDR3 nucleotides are TGTGCCAGCAGTTCTGACATTTATTCACCCCTCCACTTT. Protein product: CASSSDIYSPLHF.